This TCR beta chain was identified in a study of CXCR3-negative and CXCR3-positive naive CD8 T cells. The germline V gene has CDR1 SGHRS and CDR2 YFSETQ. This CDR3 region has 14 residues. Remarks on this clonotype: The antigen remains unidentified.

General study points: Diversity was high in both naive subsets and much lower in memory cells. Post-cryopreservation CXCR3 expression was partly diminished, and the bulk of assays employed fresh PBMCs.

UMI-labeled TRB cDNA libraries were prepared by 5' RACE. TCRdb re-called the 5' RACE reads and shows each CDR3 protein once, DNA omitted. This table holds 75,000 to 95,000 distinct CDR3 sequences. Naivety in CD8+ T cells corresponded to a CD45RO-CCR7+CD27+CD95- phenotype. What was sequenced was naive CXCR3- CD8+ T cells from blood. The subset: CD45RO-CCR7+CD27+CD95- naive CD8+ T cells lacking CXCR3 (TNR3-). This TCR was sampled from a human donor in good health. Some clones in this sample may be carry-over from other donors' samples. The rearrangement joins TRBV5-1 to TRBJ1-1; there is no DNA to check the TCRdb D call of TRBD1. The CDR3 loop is CASSLMGENTEAFF.